What follows are 17 T cell receptor beta chains derived from one specimen sequenced in a study of response to subunit inactivated influenza vaccine. Each CDR3 protein gets one entry after TCRdb re-called the RT-PCR reads with MiXCR. Found here are roughly 670,000 distinct CDR3 sequences, approximately 15% of them singletons; the top ten hold about 7.6%. The input for sequencing was PBMCs from blood, taken about 14 days before vaccination. These receptors were obtained from a man in his forties or fifties who received an inactivated influenza vaccine.

This clonotype has a handful of counts. V and J are TRBV5-1 and TRBJ2-2; a possible D gene is TRBD2 (6 bases). Germline CDR1 SGHRS, CDR2 YFSETQ. CDR3 length: 14 amino acids. V was pared by 2 bases and J by 7 bases, with 12 bases between. The CDR3 here is CASSFGQGGGELFF. In DNA form, the CDR3 reads TGCGCCAGCAGCTTTGGGCAGGGAGGCGGGGAGCTGTTTTTT. The whole variable domain, remainder taken from reference TRBV5-1 and TRBJ2-2, is KAGVTQTPRYLIKTRGQQVTLSCSPISGHRSVSWYQQTPGQGLQFLFEYFSETQRNKGNFPGRFSGRQFSNSRSEMNVSTLELGDSALYLCASSFGQGGGELFFGEGSRLTVL.

This clonotype is a singleton in its sample. The chain couples TRBV5-5 to TRBJ2-7; D is ambiguous. Germline CDR1 SGHKS, CDR2 YYEKEE (reference sequence). The V end was cut by 3 bases, the J end by 7 bases, with 20 bases between. This CDR3 comprises 15 residues. The CDR3 loop is CASSSRPRAPREQYF. The DNA of the CDR3 is TGTGCCAGCAGCTCGCGACCACGGGCCCCCCGGGAGCAGTACTTC.

This clonotype was seen a few times. V and J are TRBV3-1 and TRBJ2-5; possibly TRBD2 for D (6 bases). Trimming removed 4 bases from V and 5 bases from J, with 20 bases in between. This CDR3 spans 16 amino acids. The V gene's germline CDR1 is LGHDT and CDR2 YNNKEL (reference sequence). CDR3 residues: CASSPSGVTGWETQYF. In nucleotides, the CDR3 is TGTGCCAGCAGCCCCTCGGGGGTAACTGGGTGGGAGACCCAGTACTTC.

This chain links TRBV2 with TRBJ2-3; D may correspond to TRBD1 or TRBD2 (5 bases each). V was clipped by 6 bases and J by 4 bases, with 14 bases between them. Looked up from germline, CDR1 is SNHLY and CDR2 is FYNNEI. The CDR3 length is 14 residues. CDR3 amino acids: CASSWDRAADTQYF. In DNA form, the CDR3 reads TGTGCCAGCAGCTGGGACCGGGCGGCAGATACGCAGTATTTT.

This clonotype was detected many times. V is TRBV28 and J is TRBJ2-1; 7 bases align to TRBD2. With V trimmed by 4 bases and J by 6 bases, 9 bases remained unmatched. Germline loops: CDR1 MDHEN, CDR2 SYDVKM. This CDR3 is 15 amino acids long. The CDR3 DNA reads TGTGCCAGCAGTTCTAGCGGTTCCGGGGTCAATGAGCAGTTCTTC. It specifies CASSSSGSGVNEQFF.

This clonotype occurred a few times. The V and J genes are TRBV7-8 and TRBJ2-2; no reliable D call. Germline V gives CDR1 SGHVS, CDR2 FQNEAQ. This CDR3 comprises 12 residues. V lost 6 bases to trimming and J lost 7 bases, with 9 bases between them. CDR3 amino acids: CASRGWGGELFF. The CDR3 nucleotides are TGTGCCAGCAGGGGCTGGGGCGGGGAGCTGTTTTTT.

V usage is TRBV29-1 and J usage is TRBJ2-7; possible D gene TRBD2, 5 bases. Germline CDR1 and CDR2: SQVTM and ANQGSEA. CDR3 length: 12 residues. The V and J ends lost 4 bases and 3 bases respectively, with 10 bases between them. CDR3 sequence: CSVGIRGYEQYF. The CDR3 DNA reads TGCAGCGTTGGTATCCGGGGCTACGAGCAGTACTTC.

The V call is TRBV6-5, the J call TRBJ1-6; no definite D call. Trimming cost V 0 bases and J 9 bases, with 12 bases left between them. CDR1 and CDR2 (germline): MNHEY, SVGAGI. The CDR3 is made up of 15 amino acids. CDR3 amino acids: CASSYSNGEGSPLHF. The CDR3 nucleotides are TGTGCCAGCAGTTACTCGAACGGCGAGGGTTCACCCCTCCACTTT.

This clonotype was recorded a few times. The chain has TRBV28 and TRBJ2-7, with 8 bases lining up with TRBD2. Germline-derived CDR1 and CDR2 are MDHEN and SYDVKM. The CDR3 is made up of 14 amino acids. Trimming at V came to 6 bases and at J to 6 bases, leaving 10 bases not matched to a gene. CDR3 sequence: CASRLGAGVREQYF. The CDR3 nucleotides are TGTGCCAGCAGACTGGGAGCGGGAGTGCGCGAGCAGTACTTC. The full variable domain, with the rest looked up from reference TRBV28 and TRBJ2-7, is DVKVTQSSRYLVKRTGEKVFLECVQDMDHENMFWYRQDPGLGLRLIYFSYDVKMKEKGDIPEGYSVSREKKERFSLILESASTNQTSMYLCASRLGAGVREQYFGPGTRLTVT.

The chain joins TRBV5-5 to TRBJ2-7; no clear D. The germline V and J ends were trimmed by 0 bases and 6 bases, with 10 bases remaining between them. This CDR3 region has 13 residues. Germline CDR1 and CDR2: SGHKS and YYEKEE (reference sequence). The CDR3 DNA follows: TGTGCCAGCAGCTTGGGGATCCTCGCCGAGCAGTACTTC. Its protein product is CASSLGILAEQYF.

This clonotype was recorded many times. The V call is TRBV27, the J call TRBJ2-7, with 8 bases fitting TRBD1. The length of the CDR3 is 15 residues. CDR1 and CDR2 (germline): MNHEY, SMNVEV (reference sequence). The V segment lost 6 bases and the J segment 1 base; nucleotides outside the gene matches: 8. Here the CDR3 reads CASSLGTGPSYEQYF. CDR3 DNA sequence: TGTGCCAGCAGCCTCGGGACAGGCCCTTCCTACGAGCAGTACTTC.

In its sample, this clonotype was seen many times. The chain carries TRBV24-1 and TRBJ2-2, with D possibly TRBD1 on 9 matching bases. V dropped 4 bases and J dropped 6 bases, with 23 bases sitting between them. The CDR3 covers 18 residues. Germline CDR1 is KGHDR and CDR2 is SFDVKD. This CDR3 is CATSETGGSAGVSGELFF. The CDR3 DNA sequence: TGTGCCACCAGTGAAACAGGGGGCTCAGCGGGAGTATCCGGGGAGCTGTTTTTT.

The CDR3 nucleotides read TGCAGTGCCATCGGCCAGGGATTCTCCTACGAGCAGTACTTC. As protein: CSAIGQGFSYEQYF. The J gene is TRBJ2-7, the V gene TRBV20-1; tentatively, D is TRBD1 (5 bases). Trimming took 6 bases from V and 0 from J, leaving 15 bases between them. The CDR3 has 14 amino acids. Germline CDR1 is DFQATT and CDR2 is SNEGSKA (reference sequence).

A few counts support this clonotype. The genes are TRBV20-1 and TRBJ1-1; tentative D call: TRBD1 (5 bases). The germline gives CDR1 DFQATT, CDR2 SNEGSKA (reference sequence). V dropped 3 bases and J dropped 4 bases, with 12 bases sitting between them. The CDR3 loop spans 13 amino acids. The CDR3 sequence is CSARPPGGTEAFF. The CDR3, as DNA: TGCAGTGCTAGGCCCCCGGGGGGCACTGAAGCTTTCTTT.

This rearrangement joins TRBV9 to TRBJ2-1; no clear D. V was clipped by 0 bases and J by 2 bases, with 12 bases between them. Germline V gene data show CDR1 as SGDLS and CDR2 as YYNGEE. This CDR3 comprises 16 residues. The CDR3 region has the DNA TGTGCCAGCAGCGTAGCTCCGTCTAACCCCTACAATGAGCAGTTCTTC. Protein product: CASSVAPSNPYNEQFF. Variable domain in full (rest from reference TRBV9 and TRBJ2-1): DSGVTQTPKHLITATGQRVTLRCSPRSGDLSVYWYQQSLDQGLQFLIQYYNGEERAKGNILERFSAQQFPDLHSELNLSSLELGDSALYFCASSVAPSNPYNEQFFGPGTRLTVL.

The chain uses TRBV9 and TRBJ1-6; D possibly corresponds to TRBD1 (5 bases). Germline CDR1 is SGDLS and CDR2 is YYNGEE. This CDR3 comprises 15 residues. V was pared by 3 bases and J by 7 bases, with 14 bases between. In DNA form, the CDR3 reads TGTGCCAGCAGCGCGACCGGGACGGAAAATTCACCCCTCCACTTT. Its translation: CASSATGTENSPLHF.

This clonotype was observed a few times. The gene calls are TRBV18 and TRBJ1-1; D unclear. This CDR3 has 15 residues. Deletions cut 3 bases from V and 1 base from J, with 12 bases between. Germline CDR1 reads KGHSH; CDR2 reads LQKENI. The CDR3 nucleotides read TGTGCCAGCTCACCGTTGTCAGAGGGGAACACTGAAGCTTTCTTT. Protein sequence: CASSPLSEGNTEAFF.